What follows are 30 T cell receptor beta chains derived from one specimen sequenced in a study of spatial heterogeneity in lung cancer (dated by TCRdb to the late 2010s). The protocol used for the library was 5' RACE. Sequencing used a NextSeq 500. TCRdb reprocessed the public reads (quality trimming at Q25 with fastp, clone calling with MiXCR) and kept in-frame beta chains. All rows with the same CDR3 protein become a single entry with the most common DNA and genes. The sample table shows roughly 5,300 distinct CDR3 sequences, and around 26% are seen once. Approximately 15% of the sample goes to the ten largest clones. This specimen's time point label, per the study, means: sample taken at primary tumor resection. Whole RNA extracted from tumor and nontumor lung tissue, or from cryopreserved PBMC samples, was used for TCR sequencing without cell sorting. Specimen: PBMCs, collected at surgery. These receptors came from a male donor with early-stage non-small cell lung cancer.

This clonotype has only a few counts. The chain combines TRBV4-1 with TRBJ1-6; TRBD1 is a possible D gene (5 bases). The V end was cut by 0 bases, the J end by 7 bases, with 7 bases between. Germline-derived CDR1 and CDR2 are MGHRA and YSYEKL. This CDR3 contains 14 residues. The CDR3 spells CASSQDEGNSPLHF. The CDR3 nucleotides read TGCGCCAGCAGCCAAGATGAGGGGAATTCACCCCTCCACTTT.

Within the sample, this clonotype is medium-sized. The chain couples TRBV6-9 to TRBJ2-3, with 8 bases fitting TRBD2. V lost 4 bases, J lost 5 bases, and 8 bases stayed unmatched. The CDR3 has 15 residues. Germline CDR1 reads MNHGY; CDR2 reads SVAAGI. The CDR3 coding sequence is TGTGCCAGCAGTTCACCTCCGGGGGGGCAAGATACGCAGTATTTT. Translated, it gives CASSSPPGGQDTQYF.

In its sample, this clonotype is medium-sized (0.01 to 0.1%). This sequence joins TRBV6-1 and TRBJ1-6; 7 bases align to TRBD1. Germline trimming cut 6 bases from V and 5 bases from J; bases unmatched to any gene: 7. In germline, CDR1 is MNHNS, CDR2 SASEGT. The CDR3 is 15 amino acids. CDR3 DNA: TGTGCCAGCAGGACAGGGTTGTCCCATAATTCACCCCTCCACTTT. This translates into CASRTGLSHNSPLHF.

Worth noting for this clonotype: Given a much more abundant clone one base away, this may be a read error. This chain connects TRBV20-1 to TRBJ1-5; the match to TRBD1 covers 7 bases. Germline-derived CDR1 and CDR2 are DFQATT and SNEGSKA (reference sequence). This CDR3 comprises 16 residues. CDR3 DNA: TGCAGTGATAGAGATAGGGACAGATCTAGCAATCAGCCCCAGCATTTT. Amino acid sequence: CSDRDRDRSSNQPQHF.

The chain has TRBV20-1 and TRBJ1-1; unclear D gene. The CDR3 covers 11 residues. CDR1 and CDR2 (germline): DFQATT, SNEGSKA (reference sequence). Trimming cost V 5 bases and J 2 bases, with 6 bases left between them. The CDR3 sequence: CSAPTNTEAFF. CDR3 bases: TGCAGTGCTCCGACAAACACTGAAGCTTTCTTT.

By its share, this clonotype is medium-sized. V gene TRBV4-2 combines with J gene TRBJ1-6; TRBD1 might be the D (5 bases). V was clipped by 0 bases and J by 10 bases, with 16 bases between them. CDR1 and CDR2 (germline): LGHNA, YNFKEQ. The CDR3 runs 16 residues. The CDR3 protein is CASSQEYAGAGSPLHF. The CDR3, as DNA: TGTGCCAGCAGCCAAGAGTACGCCGGGGCTGGCTCACCCCTCCACTTT.

The rearrangement joins TRBV19 to TRBJ1-1, with 9 bases fitting TRBD1. CDR1 and CDR2 from the germline V gene are LNHDA and SQIVND (reference sequence). J lost 0 bases, V lost 4 bases, and 12 bases had no gene match. CDR3 length equals 18 residues. CDR3 DNA: TGTGCCAGTAGTAATCACAGGGGGCCACCTCCCATGAACACTGAAGCTTTCTTT. It translates to CASSNHRGPPPMNTEAFF.

V usage is TRBV2 and J usage is TRBJ2-2; D is undetermined. CDR1 and CDR2 (germline): SNHLY, FYNNEI. The germline V and J ends were trimmed by 5 bases and 7 bases, with 11 bases remaining between them. The CDR3 sequence is 13 residues long. DNA for the CDR3: TGTGCCAGCAGTCTCGAGCGAAACGGGGAGCTGTTTTTT. Its translation: CASSLERNGELFF. Supplemented by reference TRBV2 and TRBJ2-2, the full variable domain reads EPEVTQTPSHQVTQMGQEVILRCVPISNHLYFYWYRQILGQKVEFLVSFYNNEISEKSEIFDDQFSVERPDGSNFTLKIRSTKLEDSAMYFCASSLERNGELFFGEGSRLTVL.

This clonotype is large within its sample. A junction end diverges from the germline sequence, so it may reflect a read error. This sequence joins TRBV5-6 and TRBJ1-4; no reliable D call. Germline V gene sequence: CDR1 SGHDT, CDR2 YYEEEE. The CDR3 has 14 amino acids. This CDR3 reads CTSSGRWRNEKLFF. The CDR3 DNA sequence: TGTACCAGCAGCGGGAGGTGGAGAAATGAAAAACTGTTTTTT.

This clonotype is termed medium-sized. This chain connects TRBV24-1 to TRBJ2-1; 7 nucleotides line up with TRBD1. Germline values: CDR1 KGHDR, CDR2 SFDVKD. The CDR3 has 16 amino acids. Losses at the gene ends were 2 bases for V and 8 bases for J; bases not matched to a gene: 11. CDR3 loop: CATSDSVGGYKDEQFF. DNA for the CDR3: TGTGCCACCAGTGATTCGGTAGGGGGCTACAAGGATGAGCAGTTCTTC.

By its share, this clonotype is medium-sized (0.01 to 0.1%). This sequence joins TRBV7-9 and TRBJ2-5, with TRBD1 matching over 10 bases. V trimming: 4 bases; J trimming: 2 bases; junction bases outside the gene matches: 4. CDR1 and CDR2 from the germline V gene are SEHNR and FQNEAQ (reference sequence). The CDR3 has 15 amino acids. The CDR3 is CASSSTGGGQETQYF. The CDR3 DNA follows: TGTGCCAGCAGCTCGACAGGGGGCGGACAAGAGACCCAGTACTTC.

In this sample, this clonotype turned up a few times. V and J are TRBV5-6 and TRBJ2-2; TRBD1 matches at 7 bases. Germline trimming cut 1 base from V and 2 bases from J; bases unmatched to any gene: 8. CDR3 length: 17 amino acids. Per the germline V gene, CDR1 is SGHDT and CDR2 is YYEEEE. CDR3 residues: CASSLLRNRGNTGELFF. CDR3 nucleotides: TGTGCCAGCAGCTTGCTTAGGAACAGGGGTAACACCGGGGAGCTGTTTTTT.

This chain joins TRBV6-5 and TRBJ1-1; possible D gene TRBD1, 5 bases. V lost 9 bases to trimming and J lost 5 bases, with 16 bases between them. This CDR3 is built from 13 residues. The germline V gene has CDR1 MNHEY and CDR2 SVGAGI. The CDR3 DNA reads TGTGCCAGTATAAAATCCCGGGGGACTGAAGCTTTCTTT. The encoded protein is CASIKSRGTEAFF.

By share, this clonotype ranks as medium-sized (0.01 to 0.1%). The V call is TRBV2, the J call TRBJ2-7, with TRBD2 matching over 10 bases. With 3 bases clipped from V and 6 bases from J, the junction kept 8 bases outside the gene matches. The CDR3 has 15 amino acids. The germline CDR1 and CDR2 sequences are SNHLY and FYNNEI. This chain's CDR3 is CASSDLASGGGEQYF. The CDR3 DNA reads TGTGCCAGCAGTGATCTGGCTAGCGGGGGCGGCGAGCAGTACTTC.

V is TRBV7-3 and J is TRBJ2-1; TRBD2 matches at 7 bases. Germline V gene data show CDR1 as SGHTA and CDR2 as FQGTGA. V shed 2 bases and J 7 bases; nucleotides not matched to a gene: 8. There are 15 residues in the CDR3. This CDR3 is CASSLSFSGQNEQFF. The CDR3 DNA reads as TGTGCCAGCAGCTTATCTTTTAGCGGGCAAAATGAGCAGTTCTTC. Looking up the rest from reference TRBV7-3 and TRBJ2-1 gives the full variable domain: GAGVSQTPSNKVTEKGKYVELRCDPISGHTALYWYRQSLGQGPEFLIYFQGTGAADDSGLPNDRFFAVRPEGSVSTLKIQRTERGDSAVYLCASSLSFSGQNEQFFGPGTRLTVL.

Sample share makes this clonotype medium-sized (0.01 to 0.1%). The chain joins TRBV7-9 to TRBJ1-2; no reliable D call. CDR1 and CDR2 (germline): SEHNR, FQNEAQ (reference sequence). V shed 5 bases and J shed 1 base, with 23 bases lying between them. The CDR3 extends over 18 amino acids. CDR3 DNA sequence: TGTGCCAGCAGCAAAAAGGTCCCGGATGGATCCATTAACTATGGCTACACCTTC. Amino acid sequence: CASSKKVPDGSINYGYTF.

Sample share makes this clonotype medium-sized. The chain carries TRBV12-3 or TRBV12-4 and TRBJ1-2; D perhaps matches TRBD1 (5 bases). V lost 6 bases to trimming and J lost 1 base, with 15 bases between them. The CDR3 totals 15 residues. CDR3 nucleotides: TGTGCCAGCAGGGCTGACAGTTTCCTTAACTATGGCTACACCTTC. Residues: CASRADSFLNYGYTF.

Relative to its sample, this clonotype is large. The chain employs TRBV12-3 or TRBV12-4 and TRBJ2-5, with 9 bases fitting TRBD2. The CDR3 has 19 amino acids. V was pared by 3 bases and J by 5 bases, with 19 bases of the junction left unmatched. CDR3 in DNA: TGTGCCAGCAGTTTGACCCGTTCCTTTGCGGGGGGGCCGTTGGAGACCCAGTACTTC. Translating it yields CASSLTRSFAGGPLETQYF.

The chain uses TRBV7-2 and TRBJ2-7; 7 positions agree with TRBD2. The CDR3 covers 14 residues. Germline loops: CDR1 SGHTA, CDR2 FQGNSA. J gave up 3 bases and V 7 bases, and 9 bases lay outside the gene matches. The CDR3 bases are TGTGCCAGCATCCCGGGTCGGGGGGACTACGAGCAGTACTTC. It codes for CASIPGRGDYEQYF.

This clonotype showed up just a few times. The chain recombines TRBV6-2 or TRBV6-3 with TRBJ2-1; TRBD2 matches 14 bases. Trimming removed 2 bases from V and 8 bases from J; junction bases left unmatched: 5. The CDR3 totals 16 residues. Germline V gives CDR1 MNHEY, CDR2 SVGEGT. CDR3 protein: CASSYTPGLAGDEQFF. The CDR3 DNA reads as TGTGCCAGCAGTTACACTCCGGGACTAGCGGGAGATGAGCAGTTCTTC.

This clonotype was observed a few times. The chain uses TRBV28 and TRBJ1-2, with 8 positions matching TRBD1. The CDR3 spans 15 residues. V dropped 5 bases and J dropped 3; count of bases not matched to a gene: 8. Germline V CDR1 and CDR2: MDHEN, SYDVKM. CDR3 DNA sequence: TGTGCCAGCAGTGACATGACAGGGGAGTACTATGGCTACACCTTC. This sequence encodes CASSDMTGEYYGYTF.

Ten or more counts support this clonotype. This chain uses TRBV9 with TRBJ2-1; no definite D call. V lost 0 bases to trimming and J lost 0 bases, with 10 bases between them. This CDR3 is 16 amino acids long. Looked up from germline, CDR1 is SGDLS and CDR2 is YYNGEE. CDR3: CASSVAYRSSYNEQFF. CDR3 DNA sequence: TGTGCCAGCAGCGTAGCGTACAGAAGCTCCTACAATGAGCAGTTCTTC.

This clonotype occurred a few times. V usage is TRBV6-5 and J usage is TRBJ2-7, with TRBD1 identical over 12 bases. Germline CDR1 and CDR2: MNHEY and SVGAGI. The CDR3 has 14 amino acids. Trimming cost V 6 bases and J 7 bases; bases outside gene matches: 7. The CDR3 region has the DNA TGTGCCAGCAGGGGGACAGGGGGCCTAGGAGAGCAGTACTTC. Its translation is CASRGTGGLGEQYF.

This clonotype was detected only a few times. The chain is built from TRBV20-1 and TRBJ2-7, with 8 bases fitting TRBD2. This CDR3 spans 16 amino acids. Trimming removed 0 bases from V and 2 bases from J; junction bases left unmatched: 9. In germline, CDR1 is DFQATT, CDR2 SNEGSKA (reference sequence). The CDR3 loop is CSARDREGTLPYEQYF. The CDR3 DNA follows: TGCAGTGCTAGAGACCGGGAGGGGACTCTCCCCTACGAGCAGTACTTC.

In its sample, this clonotype ranks as medium-sized (0.01 to 0.1%). This rearrangement joins TRBV7-9 to TRBJ2-7; 11 bases agree with TRBD1. The CDR3 length is 16 residues. Germline V CDR1 and CDR2: SEHNR, FQNEAQ (reference sequence). The J segment lost 3 bases and the V segment lost 5 bases, leaving 9 bases of the junction unmatched. CDR3 residues: CASSVAGTGGNYEQYF. The DNA of the CDR3 is TGTGCCAGCAGCGTTGCCGGGACAGGGGGAAACTACGAGCAGTACTTC.

This clonotype is labeled as medium-sized. CDR3 loop: CASTPGQGSNIQYF. Written as DNA, the CDR3 is TGTGCCAGCACCCCGGGACAGGGCTCGAACATTCAGTACTTC. This chain joins TRBV7-2 and TRBJ2-4; the match to TRBD1 covers 9 bases. Germline loops: CDR1 SGHTA, CDR2 FQGNSA. V was pared by 7 bases and J by 7 bases, with 8 bases of the junction left unmatched. The CDR3 totals 14 residues.

This clonotype is medium-sized within its sample. The chain couples TRBV9 to TRBJ2-1; tentatively, D is TRBD2 (5 bases). The CDR3 covers 14 residues. Trimming left V 1 base short and J 8 bases short, with 13 bases between. Germline assignment: CDR1 SGDLS and CDR2 YYNGEE. The CDR3 region is CASSVTRRVHEQFF. The CDR3 bases are TGTGCCAGCAGCGTAACCCGGCGGGTGCATGAGCAGTTCTTC.

This clonotype was found a few times. The CDR3 is CASSSPGDGTDTQYF. As DNA, the CDR3 is TGTGCCAGCAGTTCCCCGGGGGACGGCACAGATACGCAGTATTTT. The genes are TRBV12-3 or TRBV12-4 and TRBJ2-3; D possibly corresponds to TRBD2 (6 bases). V lost 4 bases and J 1 base, leaving 12 bases between the germline ends. The length of the CDR3 is 15 residues.

This clonotype ranks as medium-sized. The V gene is TRBV9, the J gene TRBJ2-1; 11 positions match TRBD1. Germline CDR1 is SGDLS and CDR2 is YYNGEE. V lost 4 bases to trimming and J lost 4 bases; unmatched junction nucleotides: 16. This CDR3 is built from 19 residues. CDR3 loop: CASSTRTGGATSDYNEQFF. The CDR3 DNA reads as TGTGCCAGCAGCACCCGGACAGGGGGCGCGACTAGCGATTACAATGAGCAGTTCTTC.

This clonotype was counted only a few times. The chain links TRBV7-2 to TRBJ2-5; tentative D call: TRBD2 (6 bases). Germline CDR1 SGHTA, CDR2 FQGNSA. Trimming left V 5 bases short and J 5 bases short, with 12 bases between. CDR3 length: 13 residues. In nucleotides, the CDR3 is TGTGCCAGCAGCAGCCCGGGGGTGGAGACCCAGTACTTC. Encoded protein: CASSSPGVETQYF. The full variable domain, its missing parts supplied by reference TRBV7-2 and TRBJ2-5, is GAGVSQSPSNKVTEKGKDVELRCDPISGHTALYWYRQSLGQGLEFLIYFQGNSAPDKSGLPSDRFSAERTGGSVSTLTIQRTQQEDSAVYLCASSSPGVETQYFGPGTRLLVL.